A single T cell receptor (beta chain) is shown here with its context. The sample holds one count of this clone. Its antigen remains unidentified. The sample holds no much larger clone one base away, and base qualities are not on file. For CDR1 and CDR2, the germline V gene lists MNHEY and SVGEGT. The CDR3 runs 13 residues from the cysteine to the phenylalanine. Only the CDR3 DNA is retained, 39 bases long and in frame from the first base. Trimming takes 5 bases off V and 6 bases off J; junction bases not matched to a gene: 6. TCRbeta CDR3 regions were amplified from genomic DNA by means of the immunoSEQ Assay, a bias-controlled multiplex PCR. The paper's processing steps were these. Within the assay, amplification of reference gene primers was used to estimate how many nucleated cells each sample contained. To quantify the absolute abundance of each unique TCRbeta CDR3 rearrangement, sequence reads were collapsed and filtered. For each sample, productive Simpson clonality was calculated as the square root of Simpson's diversity index over productive rearrangements. In its TCRdb copy, this immuneACCESS table keeps in-frame sequences only and misses some clones. Where compared with another copy, unresolved V genes explain less than half of these, and the others have no known cause. V, J and clone size reflect that table, while D and trimming were determined from the DNA. Present in this sample are more than 300,000 clones, 88% of which were seen just once. The top ten hold 1.2% of the sample.

In the prospective study, participants were roughly 18 to 90 years old, resided in 24 geographic areas of the United States, and were enrolled through a virtual design. To assign participants to cohorts, the prospective study relied on clinical history that participants themselves reported in a screening survey and a study questionnaire. ImmuneRACE Cohort 3 recovered participants were defined by two consecutive negative NP/OP PCR tests, healthcare professional clearance, or symptom resolution. In the prospective study, whole blood, serum and a nasopharyngeal or oropharyngeal swab were collected from each participant by mobile phlebotomists. Participants in the prospective study had the option to provide additional blood draws and questionnaires over a roughly two-month period. Blood samples from the prospective study were shipped frozen or at room temperature prior to DNA extraction. This specimen belongs to a study of blood T cell repertoires in COVID-19 (dated by TCRdb to about 2020). Study-wide context: Collaborator samples came from the United States, Italy and Spain and covered acute and convalescent phases of COVID-19. The prospective study material was composed of cDNA or gDNA derived from T cells, B-cell-depleted T cells, or PBMCs. The dataset comprised deeply sampled blood TCRbeta repertoires from subjects exposed to, actively infected with, or recovered from COVID-19. The repertoires were released in a freely available public database meant as a resource for research on the immune response to SARS-CoV-2. The samples were drawn from the first 160 participants of the ongoing ImmuneRACE study and from some 1,300 subjects provided by 6 global collaborators. Sample metadata almost always included a de-identified subject ID, COVID-19 status, age in years and sex. Where HLA class I and class II types were available, the types were taken from metadata supplied by the sample provider, not from assay-based typing.

Findings and caveats that apply to the study as a whole: The quantity of clinical and demographic metadata differed by source and by participant and was supplied without curation.

This receptor was taken from a woman between 18 and 29 years old who had recovered from COVID-19. Sequencing was done on a sample of PBMCs or T cells enriched from blood (not recorded which). This sequence uses TRBV6-2 or TRBV6-3 and TRBJ1-1, and TRBD1 matches 7 of the central bases. The DNA reads as follows: TGTGCCAGCAGTCCCACAGGGGTGGCTGAAGCTTTCTTT. It encodes CASSPTGVAEAFF.